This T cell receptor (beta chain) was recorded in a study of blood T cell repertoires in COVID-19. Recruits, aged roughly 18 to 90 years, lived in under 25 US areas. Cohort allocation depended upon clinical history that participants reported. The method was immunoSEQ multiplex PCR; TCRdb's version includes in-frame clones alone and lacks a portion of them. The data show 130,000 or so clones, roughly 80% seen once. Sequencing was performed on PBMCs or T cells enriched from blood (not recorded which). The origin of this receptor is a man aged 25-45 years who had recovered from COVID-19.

Here the CDR3 DNA reads TGTGCCAGTAGTATAGGGCAGGGGAACACTGAAGCTTTCTTT. Translation gives CASSIGQGNTEAFF. The V gene is TRBV19, the J gene TRBJ1-1; perhaps TRBD1 as D (5 bases). Germline lookup yields CDR1 LNHDA and CDR2 SQIVND (reference sequence). The CDR3 totals 14 residues. Trimming took off 1 base at V and 1 base at J, with 7 bases between the two ends.